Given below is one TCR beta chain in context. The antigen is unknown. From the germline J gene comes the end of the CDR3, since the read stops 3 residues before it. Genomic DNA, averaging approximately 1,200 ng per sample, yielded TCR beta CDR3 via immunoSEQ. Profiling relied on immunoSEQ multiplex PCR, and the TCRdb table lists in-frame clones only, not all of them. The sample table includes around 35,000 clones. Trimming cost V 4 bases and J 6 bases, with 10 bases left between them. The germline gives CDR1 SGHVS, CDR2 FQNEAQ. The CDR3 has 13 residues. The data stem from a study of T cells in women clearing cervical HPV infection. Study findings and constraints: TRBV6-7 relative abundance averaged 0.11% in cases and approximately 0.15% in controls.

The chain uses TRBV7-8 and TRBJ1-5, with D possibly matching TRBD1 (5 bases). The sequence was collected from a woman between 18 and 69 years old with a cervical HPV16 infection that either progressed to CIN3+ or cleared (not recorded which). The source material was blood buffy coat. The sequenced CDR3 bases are TGTGCCAGCAGCTCTCAGGGTCCTCAGCCC. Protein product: CASSSQGPQP. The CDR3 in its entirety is CASSSQGPQPQHF. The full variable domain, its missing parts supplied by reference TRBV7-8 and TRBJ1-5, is GAGVSQSPRYKVAKRGQDVALRCDPISGHVSLFWYQQALGQGPEFLTYFQNEAQLDKSGLPSDRFFAERPEGSVSTLKIQRTQQEDSAVYLCASSSQGPQPQHFGDGTRLSIL.